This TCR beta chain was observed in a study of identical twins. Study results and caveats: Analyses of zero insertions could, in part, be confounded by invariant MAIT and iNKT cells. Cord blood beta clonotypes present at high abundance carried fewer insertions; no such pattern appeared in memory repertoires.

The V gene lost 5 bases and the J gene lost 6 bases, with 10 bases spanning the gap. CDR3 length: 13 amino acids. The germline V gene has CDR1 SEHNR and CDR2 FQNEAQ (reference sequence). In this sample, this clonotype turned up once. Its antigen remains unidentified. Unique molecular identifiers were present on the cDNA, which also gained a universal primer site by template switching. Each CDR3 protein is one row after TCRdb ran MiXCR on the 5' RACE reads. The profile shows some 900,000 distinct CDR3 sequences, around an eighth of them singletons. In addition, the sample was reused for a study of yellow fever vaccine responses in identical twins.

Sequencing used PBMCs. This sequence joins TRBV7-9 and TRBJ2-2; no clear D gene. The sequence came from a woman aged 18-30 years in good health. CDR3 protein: CASSPVPPGELFF. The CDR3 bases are TGTGCCAGCAGCCCCGTCCCCCCCGGGGAGCTGTTTTTT.